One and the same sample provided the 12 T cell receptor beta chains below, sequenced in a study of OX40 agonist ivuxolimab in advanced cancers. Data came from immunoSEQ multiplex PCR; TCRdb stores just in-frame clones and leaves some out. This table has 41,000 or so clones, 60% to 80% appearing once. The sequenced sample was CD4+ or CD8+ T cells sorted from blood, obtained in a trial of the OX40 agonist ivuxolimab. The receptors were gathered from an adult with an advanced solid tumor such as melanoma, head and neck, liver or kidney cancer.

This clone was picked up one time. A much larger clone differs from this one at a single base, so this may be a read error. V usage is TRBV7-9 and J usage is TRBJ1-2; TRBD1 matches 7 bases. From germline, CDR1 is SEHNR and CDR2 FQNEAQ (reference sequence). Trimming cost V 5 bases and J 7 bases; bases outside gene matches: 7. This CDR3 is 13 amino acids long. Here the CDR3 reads CASSLTGSPGYTF. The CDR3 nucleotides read TGTGCCAGCAGCCTGACAGGGTCTCCTGGCTACACCTTC.

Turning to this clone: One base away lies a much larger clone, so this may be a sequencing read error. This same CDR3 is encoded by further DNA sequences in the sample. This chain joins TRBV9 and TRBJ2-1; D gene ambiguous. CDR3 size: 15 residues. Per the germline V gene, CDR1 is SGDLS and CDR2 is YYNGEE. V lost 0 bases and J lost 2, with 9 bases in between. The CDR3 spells CASSVERWAYNEQFF. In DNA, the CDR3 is TGTGCCAGCAGCGTAGAAAGATGGGCCTACAATGAGCAGTTCTTC.

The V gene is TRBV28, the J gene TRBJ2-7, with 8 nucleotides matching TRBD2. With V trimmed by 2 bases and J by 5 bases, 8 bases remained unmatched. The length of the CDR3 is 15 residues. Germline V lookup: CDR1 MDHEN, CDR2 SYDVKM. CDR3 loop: CASSLRSGSRNEQYF. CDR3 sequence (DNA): TGTGCCAGCAGTTTAAGGAGCGGGAGCAGGAACGAGCAGTACTTC.

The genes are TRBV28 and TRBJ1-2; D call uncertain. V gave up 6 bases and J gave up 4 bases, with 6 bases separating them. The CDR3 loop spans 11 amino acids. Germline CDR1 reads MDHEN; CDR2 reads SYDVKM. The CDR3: CASSVGYGYTF. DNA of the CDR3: TGTGCCAGCAGCGTGGGCTATGGCTACACCTTC.

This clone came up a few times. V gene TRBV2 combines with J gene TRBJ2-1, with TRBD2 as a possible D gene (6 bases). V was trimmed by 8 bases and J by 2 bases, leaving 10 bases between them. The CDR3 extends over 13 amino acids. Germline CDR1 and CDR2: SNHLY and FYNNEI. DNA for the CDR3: TGTGCCAGCGCTCTAGCGCCCTACAATGAGCAGTTCTTC. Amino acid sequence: CASALAPYNEQFF.

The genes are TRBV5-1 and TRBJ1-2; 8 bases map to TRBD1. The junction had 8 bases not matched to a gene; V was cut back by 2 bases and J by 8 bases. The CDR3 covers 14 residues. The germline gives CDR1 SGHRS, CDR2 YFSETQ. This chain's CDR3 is CASSLGRGLDGYTF. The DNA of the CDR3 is TGCGCCAGCAGCTTAGGCAGGGGGCTTGACGGCTACACCTTC. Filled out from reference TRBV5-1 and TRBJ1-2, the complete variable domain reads KAGVTQTPRYLIKTRGQQVTLSCSPISGHRSVSWYQQTPGQGLQFLFEYFSETQRNKGNFPGRFSGRQFSNSRSEMNVSTLELGDSALYLCASSLGRGLDGYTFGSGTRLTVV.

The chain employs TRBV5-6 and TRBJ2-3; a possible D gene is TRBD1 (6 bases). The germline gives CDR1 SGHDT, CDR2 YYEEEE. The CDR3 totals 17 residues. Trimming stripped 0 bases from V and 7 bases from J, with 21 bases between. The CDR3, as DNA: TGTGCCAGCAGCTTGGAACAGGGTGGATTAGGTATTTATACGCAGTATTTT. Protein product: CASSLEQGGLGIYTQYF. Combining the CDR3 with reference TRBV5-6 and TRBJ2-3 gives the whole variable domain DAGVTQSPTHLIKTRGQQVTLRCSPKSGHDTVSWYQQALGQGPQFIFQYYEEEERQRGNFPDRFSGHQFPNYSSELNVNALLLGDSALYLCASSLEQGGLGIYTQYFGPGTRLTVL.

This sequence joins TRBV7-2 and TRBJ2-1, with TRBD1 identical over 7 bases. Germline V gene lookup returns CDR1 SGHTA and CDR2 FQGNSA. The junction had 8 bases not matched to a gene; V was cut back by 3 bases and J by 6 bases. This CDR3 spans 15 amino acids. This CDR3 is CASSFDRVQGNEQFF. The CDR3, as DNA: TGTGCCAGCAGCTTTGACAGGGTCCAGGGCAATGAGCAGTTCTTC.

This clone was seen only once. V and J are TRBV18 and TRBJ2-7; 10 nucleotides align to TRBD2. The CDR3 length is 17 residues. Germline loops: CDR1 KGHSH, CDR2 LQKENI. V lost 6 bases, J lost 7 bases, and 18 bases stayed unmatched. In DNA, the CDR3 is TGTGCCAGCTCGACAAACCGAGGGGGACTAGCGATTTGGGAGCAGTACTTC. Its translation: CASSTNRGGLAIWEQYF. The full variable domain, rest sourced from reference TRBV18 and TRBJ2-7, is NAGVMQNPRHLVRRRGQEARLRCSPMKGHSHVYWYRQLPEEGLKFMVYLQKENIIDESGMPKERFSAEFPKEGPSILRIQQVVRGDSAAYFCASSTNRGGLAIWEQYFGPGTRLTVT.

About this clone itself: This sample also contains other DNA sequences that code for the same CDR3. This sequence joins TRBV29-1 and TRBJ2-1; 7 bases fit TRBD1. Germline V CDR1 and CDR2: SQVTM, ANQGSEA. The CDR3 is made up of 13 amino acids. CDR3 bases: TGCAGTGCCCCCGGGACAGACTACAATGAGCAGTTCTTC. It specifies CSAPGTDYNEQFF.

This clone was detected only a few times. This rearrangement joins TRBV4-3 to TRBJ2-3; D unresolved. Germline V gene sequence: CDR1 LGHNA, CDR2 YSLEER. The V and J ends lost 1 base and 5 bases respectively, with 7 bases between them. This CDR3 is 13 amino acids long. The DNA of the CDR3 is TGCGCCAGCAGCCAAGGCCCAGGAGATACGCAGTATTTT. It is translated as CASSQGPGDTQYF.

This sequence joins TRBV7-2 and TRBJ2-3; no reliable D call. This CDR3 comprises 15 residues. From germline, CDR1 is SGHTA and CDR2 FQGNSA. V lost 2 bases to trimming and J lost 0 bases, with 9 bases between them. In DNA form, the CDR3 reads TGTGCCAGCAGCTTATATTTGGCTAGCACAGATACGCAGTATTTT. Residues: CASSLYLASTDTQYF.